This passage covers 19 T cell receptor beta chains from one sample sequenced in a study of CD8 T cells in Susac syndrome. The RNA, roughly 0.45 to 1 ug, was put through reverse transcription using random hexamers. TCRdb ran MiXCR on the immunoSEQ multiplex PCR reads and lists one entry per CDR3 protein. The repertoire has 73,000 or so distinct CDR3 sequences, approximately 94% of them found once; the top ten carry about 0.4%. Sequenced sample: CD8+ T cells from PBMCs. The origin of the receptors is a human donor with multiple sclerosis.

CDR3: CASGFIVGNPPGPSTYGYTF. Here the CDR3 DNA reads TGTGCTAGTGGTTTCATCGTCGGCAACCCACCGGGACCTTCTACCTATGGCTACACCTTC. The chain is built from TRBV12-5 and TRBJ1-2; D is possibly TRBD1 (5 bases). Germline lookup yields CDR1 LGHNT and CDR2 FRNRAP. Trimming pared 3 bases from V and 4 bases from J, leaving 30 bases between. The CDR3 covers 20 residues.

This clonotype was counted once. The chain has TRBV29-1 and TRBJ2-3, with D maybe TRBD1 (5 bases). The CDR3 runs to 14 residues. Germline assignment: CDR1 SQVTM and CDR2 ANQGSEA. Trimming pared 6 bases from V and 0 bases from J, leaving 13 bases between. In nucleotides, the CDR3 is TGCAGCGTCTCCAGGGTGGGGAGCACAGATACGCAGTATTTT. It specifies CSVSRVGSTDTQYF.

CDR3 nucleotide sequence: TGTGCCAGCAGCCAGGTGATTGGAAACACCATATATTTT. As protein: CASSQVIGNTIYF. This rearrangement joins TRBV14 to TRBJ1-3; D is ambiguous. The CDR3 contains 13 residues. Trimming shortened V by 3 bases and J by 3 bases, and 6 bases separated the two germline ends. Germline-derived CDR1 and CDR2 are SGHDN and FVKESK. The whole variable domain, remainder taken from reference TRBV14 and TRBJ1-3, is EAGVTQFPSHSVIEKGQTVTLRCDPISGHDNLYWYRRVMGKEIKFLLHFVKESKQDESGMPNNRFLAERTGGTYSTLKVQPAELEDSGVYFCASSQVIGNTIYFGEGSWLTVV.

This clonotype occurred once. The V call is TRBV5-1, the J call TRBJ1-1, with D maybe TRBD1 (6 bases). CDR1 is SGHRS and CDR2 is YFSETQ in the germline V gene. The CDR3 is made up of 19 amino acids. Trimming stripped 2 bases from V and 0 bases from J, with 23 bases between. The CDR3 protein is CASSFRLGQGPAMNTEAFF. CDR3 in DNA: TGCGCCAGCAGCTTTCGGTTGGGCCAGGGGCCGGCAATGAACACTGAAGCTTTCTTT.

The chain combines TRBV5-1 with TRBJ2-1; the match to TRBD1 covers 9 bases. The germline gives CDR1 SGHRS, CDR2 YFSETQ. The CDR3 loop spans 15 amino acids. V was clipped by 5 bases and J by 9 bases; unmatched bases: 12. The CDR3 reads CASSTHRDREVEQFF. The CDR3 DNA follows: TGCGCCAGCAGTACTCACCGGGACAGGGAAGTTGAGCAGTTCTTC.

J is TRBJ2-1 and V is TRBV5-1, with TRBD2 matching 14 bases. This CDR3 is 15 amino acids long. Germline-derived CDR1 and CDR2 are SGHRS and YFSETQ. The J segment lost 6 bases and the V segment lost 6 bases, leaving 5 bases of the junction unmatched. CDR3 region: CASNPGLAGGNEQFF. The CDR3 DNA reads TGCGCCAGCAACCCCGGACTAGCGGGAGGCAATGAGCAGTTCTTC.

J is TRBJ2-3 and V is TRBV6-1; D is unresolved. V lost 8 bases, J lost 5 bases, and 2 bases lay in between. Germline CDR1 reads MNHNS; CDR2 reads SASEGT. This CDR3 spans 9 amino acids. CDR3 DNA: TGTGCCAGCGGAGATACGCAGTATTTT. Its translation: CASGDTQYF.

This clonotype has just one count. The chain combines TRBV6-2 or TRBV6-3 with TRBJ2-1, with 11 positions matching TRBD2. The junction had 5 bases not matched to a gene; V was cut back by 7 bases and J by 0 bases. CDR3 length equals 16 residues. Germline V gene data show CDR1 as MNHEY and CDR2 as SVGEGT. The CDR3 DNA reads TGTGCCAGCACCCGACTAGCGGGATACTCCTACAATGAGCAGTTCTTC. It specifies CASTRLAGYSYNEQFF.

The rearrangement joins TRBV7-2 to TRBJ2-7; perhaps TRBD2 as D (6 bases). There are 17 residues in the CDR3. V gave up 5 bases and J gave up 0 bases, with 20 bases separating them. CDR1 and CDR2 from the germline V gene are SGHTA and FQGNSA. The CDR3 spells CASSQEGGRAFSYEQYF. The CDR3 DNA reads TGTGCCAGCAGCCAAGAGGGAGGCAGGGCGTTCTCCTACGAGCAGTACTTC.

V and J are TRBV7-2 and TRBJ2-6; a possible D gene is TRBD2 (6 bases). CDR1 is SGHTA, CDR2 FQGNSA, per germline. Trimming took 0 bases from V and 8 from J, leaving 17 bases between them. This CDR3 contains 17 residues. CDR3 nucleotides: TGTGCCAGCAGCTTAGCGCTGGGCTTTGGAGGGTCCAACGTCCTGACTTTC. It codes for CASSLALGFGGSNVLTF. Complete variable domain (other parts from reference TRBV7-2 and TRBJ2-6): GAGVSQSPSNKVTEKGKDVELRCDPISGHTALYWYRQSLGQGLEFLIYFQGNSAPDKSGLPSDRFSAERTGGSVSTLTIQRTQQEDSAVYLCASSLALGFGGSNVLTFGAGSRLTVL.

The gene calls are TRBV5-6 and TRBJ2-7, with TRBD1 as a possible D gene (6 bases). V was clipped by 5 bases and J by 0 bases, with 15 bases between them. CDR1 is SGHDT and CDR2 is YYEEEE in the germline V gene. This CDR3 comprises 15 residues. The CDR3 protein is CASRSDRIRSYEQYF. DNA for the CDR3: TGTGCCAGCAGATCCGACAGGATCCGCTCCTACGAGCAGTACTTC.

The V and J genes are TRBV5-1 and TRBJ2-7; D might be TRBD2 (6 bases). CDR3 length: 15 residues. Trimming removed 5 bases from V and 3 bases from J, with 18 bases in between. Germline CDR1 is SGHRS and CDR2 is YFSETQ. This CDR3 reads CASSESAGRGYEQYF. The DNA for the CDR3 is TGCGCCAGCAGTGAGTCCGCGGGGAGAGGCTACGAGCAGTACTTC.

The CDR3 region has the DNA TGCGCCAGCAGCCAAGACCCCGGGGGACTTGGGGGCAATCAGCCCCAGCATTTT. Translating gives CASSQDPGGLGGNQPQHF. V is TRBV4-3 and J is TRBJ1-5; D may be TRBD1 (5 bases). The ends were cut back, 0 bases at V and 2 bases at J, with 17 bases in the middle. Germline values: CDR1 LGHNA, CDR2 YSLEER. This CDR3 region has 18 residues.

This chain joins TRBV19 and TRBJ1-1; TRBD1 is a possible D gene (5 bases). This CDR3 spans 15 amino acids. Germline CDR1 LNHDA, CDR2 SQIVND (reference sequence). Between the trimmed V and J ends, which lost 1 base and 0 bases, there was a span of 9 bases. This CDR3 reads CASSIGGGMNTEAFF. CDR3 DNA: TGTGCCAGTAGTATAGGGGGGGGGATGAACACTGAAGCTTTCTTT. Based on the CDR3 plus reference TRBV19 and TRBJ1-1, the full variable domain is DGGITQSPKYLFRKEGQNVTLSCEQNLNHDAMYWYRQDPGQGLRLIYYSQIVNDFQKGDIAEGYSVSREKKESFPLTVTSAQKNPTAFYLCASSIGGGMNTEAFFGQGTRLTVV.

The rearrangement joins TRBV29-1 to TRBJ1-1, with no clear D. CDR1 and CDR2 (germline): SQVTM, ANQGSEA. The V gene lost 3 bases and the J gene lost 3 bases, with 11 bases spanning the gap. The CDR3 is 13 amino acids. The CDR3 nucleotides read TGCAGCGTTGAGGAGGTGCCCGACACTGAAGCTTTCTTT. Translation: CSVEEVPDTEAFF.

The chain joins TRBV4-3 to TRBJ1-3; D is unresolved. CDR1 is LGHNA and CDR2 is YSLEER in the germline V gene. The V gene lost 2 bases and the J gene lost 0 bases, with 11 bases spanning the gap. The CDR3 has 16 amino acids. In DNA form, the CDR3 reads TGCGCCAGCAGCCAATTTCGAGGGAGCTCTGGAAACACCATATATTTT. This gives the protein CASSQFRGSSGNTIYF.

The rearrangement uses TRBV7-8 and TRBJ2-7; TRBD1 agrees at 9 bases. CDR1 is SGHVS, CDR2 FQNEAQ, per germline. The V gene end was trimmed by 10 bases and the J gene end by 3 bases; junction bases not matched to a gene: 10. This CDR3 is built from 14 residues. CDR3 nucleotides: TGTGCCACCGGGGACAGGGCCGAAAGCTACGAGCAGTACTTC. Encoded protein: CATGDRAESYEQYF.

The chain combines TRBV3-1 with TRBJ2-2, with 10 bases fitting TRBD1. The length of the CDR3 is 17 residues. V trimming: 2 bases; J trimming: 8 bases; junction bases outside the gene matches: 11. Germline CDR1 and CDR2: LGHDT and YNNKEL (reference sequence). The CDR3 here is CASSQLSRQGAKGELFF. DNA of the CDR3: TGTGCCAGCAGCCAACTGTCCCGACAGGGGGCGAAGGGGGAGCTGTTTTTT.

J is TRBJ1-1 and V is TRBV12-3 or TRBV12-4; D perhaps matches TRBD1 (5 bases). V was clipped by 9 bases and J by 1 base, with 15 bases between them. CDR3 length: 14 residues. The CDR3 protein is CASNHGGPNTEAFF. CDR3 nucleotides: TGTGCCAGTAATCACGGGGGACCGAACACTGAAGCTTTCTTT.